These T cell receptor beta chains were read from a single sample in a study of cytomegalovirus exposure and HLA in healthy donors. The method was immunoSEQ multiplex PCR; TCRdb's version includes in-frame clones alone and lacks a portion of them. The sample has around 120,000 clones; roughly 82% are singletons. Input material: PBMCs. Receptors originate from a male donor in good health and CMV-seropositive. The CDR3 runs from the conserved cysteine through the conserved F or W. A D gene is named only where the DNA matches it firmly. Not all rows give a size; the values are once, few, many and, for expanded clones, a class.

V gene: TRBV6-5
D gene: NA
J gene: TRBJ2-5
clone size: NA
CDR3 DNA: TGTGCCAGCTGGGGTGGGGGGAATTGGGAGACCCAGTACTTC
CDR3 protein: CASWGGGNWETQYF

V gene: TRBV23-1
D gene: NA
J gene: TRBJ2-5
clone size: NA
CDR3 DNA: TGCGCCAGCAGTCATAAGCACTGTACTGGGGAGCAGTACTTC
CDR3 protein: CASSHKHCTGEQYF

V gene: TRBV28
D gene: NA
J gene: TRBJ1-3
clone size: NA
CDR3 DNA: TGTGCCAGCAGGGAGAGGTGGGGCAGCACCTGGGACACCATATATTTT
CDR3 protein: CASRERWGSTWDTIYF

V gene: TRBV5-1
D gene: TRBD1
J gene: TRBJ2-3
clone size: NA
CDR3 DNA: TGCGCCAGCAGCTTATCCGGGACAGGCTACACAGATACGCAGTATTTT
CDR3 protein: CASSLSGTGYTDTQYF

V gene: TRBV27
D gene: TRBD2
J gene: TRBJ2-7
clone size: NA
CDR3 DNA: TGTGCCAGCAGTTTATCTTCGCCAAGCGGGGGCTCCTACGAGCAGTACTTC
CDR3 protein: CASSLSSPSGGSYEQYF

V gene: TRBV4-2
D gene: NA
J gene: TRBJ2-7
clone size: NA
CDR3 DNA: TGTGCCAGCAGCCAAGAGGAGGGGTCCCACCGCTACGAGCAGTACTTC
CDR3 protein: CASSQEEGSHRYEQYF

V gene: TRBV18
D gene: TRBD1
J gene: TRBJ2-5
clone size: NA
CDR3 DNA: TGTGCCAGCTCACCGGCTACCGTGGGACAGCAAGAGACCCAGTACTTC
CDR3 protein: CASSPATVGQQETQYF

V gene: TRBV27
D gene: NA
J gene: TRBJ2-7
clone size: NA
CDR3 DNA: TGTGCCAGCAGCTACACGGCCCGACTAACAAACGAGCAGTACTTC
CDR3 protein: CASSYTARLTNEQYF

V gene: TRBV19
D gene: NA
J gene: TRBJ1-2
clone size: once
CDR3 DNA: TGTGCCAGTCAGGCGCGGACAGACTACTTCTATGGCTACACCTTC
CDR3 protein: CASQARTDYFYGYTF

V gene: TRBV7-2
D gene: TRBD2
J gene: TRBJ2-1
clone size: once
CDR3 DNA: TGTGCCAGCAGTTTTGGGTCTAGCGGGTACAATGAGCAGTTCTTC
CDR3 protein: CASSFGSSGYNEQFF

V gene: TRBV27
D gene: TRBD2
J gene: TRBJ2-7
clone size: NA
CDR3 DNA: TGTGCCAGCCGCCCTAGCGGCAACTACGAGCAGTACTTC
CDR3 protein: CASRPSGNYEQYF

V gene: TRBV11-2
D gene: NA
J gene: TRBJ1-3
clone size: NA
CDR3 DNA: TGTGCCAGCAGCTCCAGGGTGACTGGAAACACCATATATTTT
CDR3 protein: CASSSRVTGNTIYF

V gene: TRBV30
D gene: NA
J gene: TRBJ1-6
clone size: few
CDR3 DNA: TGTCCCGCCACTGGTGGAGATTCACCCCTCCACTTT
CDR3 protein: CPATGGDSPLHF

V gene: TRBV28
D gene: TRBD2
J gene: TRBJ2-7
clone size: NA
CDR3 DNA: TGTGCCAGCAGTTTATCTGGCGGGAGGGCCTCCTACGAGCAGTACTTC
CDR3 protein: CASSLSGGRASYEQYF

V gene: TRBV5-1
D gene: TRBD1
J gene: TRBJ2-1
clone size: NA
CDR3 DNA: TGCGCCAGCAGAAGTGACAGGGGCGGAATTAGGGGTGAGCAGTTCTTC
CDR3 protein: CASRSDRGGIRGEQFF

V gene: TRBV7-2
D gene: NA
J gene: TRBJ2-1
clone size: NA
CDR3 DNA: TGTGCCAGCAGCTCAGGTGTCGGTGAGCAGTTCTTC
CDR3 protein: CASSSGVGEQFF

V gene: TRBV5-1
D gene: NA
J gene: TRBJ2-2
clone size: NA
CDR3 DNA: TGCGCCAGCAGCTTGGGTCGACTGGGCACCGGGGAGCTGTTTTTT
CDR3 protein: CASSLGRLGTGELFF

V gene: TRBV4-2
D gene: NA
J gene: TRBJ2-3
clone size: NA
CDR3 DNA: TGTGCCAGCAGCCCGAGATCCGGGACTCCCGGGGCCACAGATACGCAGTATTTT
CDR3 protein: CASSPRSGTPGATDTQYF

V gene: TRBV29-1
D gene: TRBD2
J gene: TRBJ2-2
clone size: NA
CDR3 DNA: TGCAGCGTTGATGGGGGGGTTTGGACCGGGGAGCTGTTTTTT
CDR3 protein: CSVDGGVWTGELFF

V gene: TRBV6-5
D gene: NA
J gene: TRBJ1-1
clone size: NA
CDR3 DNA: TGTGCCAGCAGTTACTCGAGGGCAGTTGAAGCTTTCTTT
CDR3 protein: CASSYSRAVEAFF

V gene: TRBV19
D gene: TRBD1
J gene: TRBJ1-3
clone size: NA
CDR3 DNA: TGTGCCAGTAGCACAGGGGGCGGTTGGTCTGGAAACACCATATATTTT
CDR3 protein: CASSTGGGWSGNTIYF

V gene: TRBV30
D gene: NA
J gene: TRBJ2-4
clone size: NA
CDR3 DNA: TGTGCCTGGAGTGCTCGAGGCCTGAGGAACATTCAGTACTTC
CDR3 protein: CAWSARGLRNIQYF

V gene: TRBV20-1
D gene: NA
J gene: TRBJ2-3
clone size: NA
CDR3 DNA: TGCAGTGCTCGGGTGGTCGATACGCAGTATTTT
CDR3 protein: CSARVVDTQYF

V gene: TRBV28
D gene: NA
J gene: TRBJ2-4
clone size: NA
CDR3 DNA: TGTGCCAGCAGTTTAGCGGAAATAAACATTCAGTACTTC
CDR3 protein: CASSLAEINIQYF

V gene: TRBV6-5
D gene: NA
J gene: TRBJ2-2
clone size: NA
CDR3 DNA: TGTGCCAGCAGTTTCCGGCGGGACCTGGGGACCGGGGAGCTGTTTTTT
CDR3 protein: CASSFRRDLGTGELFF